These 19 T cell receptor beta chains were all obtained from the same sample, sequenced in a study of OX40 agonist ivuxolimab in advanced cancers. The data were produced by immunoSEQ multiplex PCR, yet TCRdb's version contains in-frame clones alone and is incomplete. The table shows approximately 110,000 clones, with just under 95% occurring only once. Sample: CD4+ or CD8+ T cells sorted from blood, taken in a trial of the OX40 agonist ivuxolimab. These receptors were obtained from an adult with an advanced solid tumor such as melanoma, head and neck, liver or kidney cancer.

V is TRBV7-9 and J is TRBJ1-1; D remains ambiguous. The CDR3 has 11 residues. Germline V lookup: CDR1 SEHNR, CDR2 FQNEAQ (reference sequence). V lost 5 bases and J 2 bases, leaving 3 bases between the germline ends. The CDR3 sequence: CASSVNTEAFF. CDR3 bases: TGTGCCAGCAGCGTAAACACTGAAGCTTTCTTT.

The chain recombines TRBV18 with TRBJ2-1; D unresolved. V was pared by 4 bases and J by 5 bases, with 6 bases between. The V gene's germline CDR1 is KGHSH and CDR2 LQKENI. The CDR3 consists of 12 residues. Written as DNA, the CDR3 is TGTGCCAGCTCACGAATTGACAATGAGCAGTTCTTC. Translation: CASSRIDNEQFF.

The genes are TRBV2 and TRBJ1-4; 7 bases map to TRBD1. Germline assignment: CDR1 SNHLY and CDR2 FYNNEI. The CDR3 runs to 14 residues. V dropped 8 bases and J dropped 8; count of bases not matched to a gene: 11. Written as DNA, the CDR3 is TGTGCCAGCGGGGACAGCCCTTATGGCGAAAAACTGTTTTTT. It codes for CASGDSPYGEKLFF.

The chain carries TRBV5-6 and TRBJ1-2; D ambiguous. V lost 0 bases and J 9 bases, leaving 12 bases between the germline ends. This CDR3 contains 13 residues. From germline, CDR1 is SGHDT and CDR2 YYEEEE. The chain's CDR3 is CASSLGHTGRYTF. The CDR3 DNA sequence: TGTGCCAGCAGCTTGGGGCATACCGGGCGCTACACCTTC.

The rearrangement joins TRBV9 to TRBJ1-1; D is unresolved. CDR1 and CDR2 from the germline V gene are SGDLS and YYNGEE. The CDR3 has 13 amino acids. Deletions cut 3 bases from V and 4 bases from J, with 10 bases between. The CDR3 coding sequence is TGTGCCAGCAGCGCCGGGAGGGTCACTGAAGCTTTCTTT. As protein: CASSAGRVTEAFF. The full variable domain, completed using reference TRBV9 and TRBJ1-1, is DSGVTQTPKHLITATGQRVTLRCSPRSGDLSVYWYQQSLDQGLQFLIQYYNGEERAKGNILERFSAQQFPDLHSELNLSSLELGDSALYFCASSAGRVTEAFFGQGTRLTVV.

V and J are TRBV5-4 and TRBJ2-7; 9 bases are shared with TRBD1. Germline values: CDR1 SGHNT, CDR2 YYREEE (reference sequence). The CDR3 runs 15 residues. V lost 2 bases and J lost 5; bases outside the gene matches: 8. CDR3 protein: CASSFPRDRDHEQYF. As DNA, the CDR3 is TGTGCCAGCAGCTTCCCCCGGGACAGGGACCACGAGCAGTACTTC.

This chain connects TRBV5-1 to TRBJ1-4, with TRBD1 matching 7 bases. The CDR3 covers 15 residues. J lost 5 bases, V lost 4 bases, and 8 bases had no gene match. Germline V CDR1 and CDR2: SGHRS, YFSETQ. The DNA of the CDR3 is TGCGCCAGCAGCCCCGGGCGCAGGGGGAATGAAAAACTGTTTTTT. Translating it yields CASSPGRRGNEKLFF.

This clone has only one observation. The chain employs TRBV6-1 and TRBJ1-5; D is undetermined. CDR3 length equals 15 residues. Looked up from germline, CDR1 is MNHNS and CDR2 is SASEGT. Trimming removed 0 bases at V and 2 bases at J, with 8 bases between. The CDR3 nucleotides are TGTGCCAGCAGTGAAGCGTTCCCGGGCAATCAGCCCCAGCATTTT. Amino acid sequence: CASSEAFPGNQPQHF.

The chain is built from TRBV18 and TRBJ1-2, with 7 bases matching TRBD1. The ends lost 4 bases at V and 3 bases at J; junction bases unmatched: 5. CDR1 and CDR2 from the germline V gene are KGHSH and LQKENI. This CDR3 region has 14 residues. DNA for the CDR3: TGTGCCAGCTCACTGAGGACAGGAGACTATGGCTACACCTTC. It encodes CASSLRTGDYGYTF.

The rearrangement joins TRBV4-1 to TRBJ2-5, with TRBD2 matching over 13 bases. The end of the DNA fits TRBJ2-7 better, so the J call may be wrong. CDR3 length: 16 residues. From germline, CDR1 is MGHRA and CDR2 YSYEKL. The CDR3 is CASSHTSGRGGYEQYF. Written as DNA, the CDR3 is TGCGCCAGCAGCCACACTAGCGGGAGGGGGGGCTACGAGCAGTACTTC.

The J gene is TRBJ2-5, the V gene TRBV4-1; TRBD2 might be the D (6 bases). The J call is doubtful: the DNA matches TRBJ2-7 better. This CDR3 spans 15 amino acids. CDR1 and CDR2 from the germline V gene are MGHRA and YSYEKL. The CDR3 region has the DNA TGCGCCAGCGGGTACCGGGACTCGGCGCCTTACGAGCAGTACTTC. Its protein is CASGYRDSAPYEQYF.

This clone appeared a single time. V is TRBV5-4 and J is TRBJ2-3; 12 nucleotides match TRBD2. Per germline, CDR1 SGHNT and CDR2 YYREEE (reference sequence). V lost 0 bases to trimming and J lost 6 bases; unmatched junction nucleotides: 5. This CDR3 contains 16 residues. The CDR3 spells CASSLVASGRADTQYF. CDR3 coding DNA: TGTGCCAGCAGCTTGGTGGCTAGCGGGAGGGCGGATACGCAGTATTTT.

The rearrangement joins TRBV28 to TRBJ1-2; D is unclear. In germline, CDR1 is MDHEN, CDR2 SYDVKM. The V gene lost 5 bases and the J gene lost 4 bases, with 8 bases spanning the gap. The CDR3 covers 12 residues. The DNA of the CDR3 is TGTGCCAGCAGTATTAGAAGCTATGGCTACACCTTC. It yields the protein CASSIRSYGYTF.

V gene TRBV19 combines with J gene TRBJ1-4, with TRBD1 as a possible D gene (5 bases). This CDR3 contains 14 residues. Germline V gene sequence: CDR1 LNHDA, CDR2 SQIVND (reference sequence). Deletions cut 5 bases from V and 12 bases from J, with 19 bases between. The CDR3 protein is CASSPLWGGEELFF. Here the CDR3 DNA reads TGTGCCAGTAGTCCTCTTTGGGGAGGGGAGGAACTGTTTTTT.

V is TRBV19 and J is TRBJ1-5; 8 bases map to TRBD1. The J segment lost 3 bases and the V segment lost 7 bases, leaving 11 bases of the junction unmatched. CDR3 length: 16 amino acids. CDR1 and CDR2 from the germline V gene are LNHDA and SQIVND (reference sequence). The CDR3 sequence: CASKGVDRGDNQPQHF. CDR3 coding DNA: TGTGCCAGTAAGGGAGTTGACAGGGGTGACAATCAGCCCCAGCATTTT.

V gene TRBV5-5 combines with J gene TRBJ1-2, with no clear D. The CDR3 spans 14 residues. The V end lost 0 bases, the J end lost 3 bases, and 9 bases lay between the germline ends. Germline CDR1 is SGHKS and CDR2 is YYEKEE (reference sequence). DNA of the CDR3: TGTGCCAGCAGCTTGGGCGACCTAGACTATGGCTACACCTTC. This codes for CASSLGDLDYGYTF.

This sequence joins TRBV7-9 and TRBJ1-3; D possibly corresponds to TRBD1 (5 bases). The CDR3 is 13 amino acids. Trimming left V 2 bases short and J 8 bases short, with 10 bases between. CDR1 SEHNR and CDR2 FQNEAQ come from the germline V gene (reference sequence). CDR3 protein: CASSLQGSDTIYF. In DNA form, the CDR3 reads TGTGCCAGCAGCTTACAGGGTTCGGACACCATATATTTT.

The V call is TRBV6-4, the J call TRBJ2-1, with D unclear. This CDR3 is 12 amino acids long. From germline, CDR1 is MRHNA and CDR2 SNTAGT. Trimming pared 2 bases from V and 4 bases from J, leaving 3 bases between. The CDR3 DNA is TGTGCCAGCAGTGACCGGTACAATGAGCAGTTCTTC. This translates into CASSDRYNEQFF.

The chain links TRBV6-5 to TRBJ2-7; D call uncertain. The CDR3 consists of 14 residues. V lost 7 bases to trimming and J lost 6 bases, with 19 bases between them. Germline V CDR1 and CDR2: MNHEY, SVGAGI. CDR3 loop: CASTAGTLGREQYF. The CDR3 DNA follows: TGTGCCAGCACGGCCGGAACCCTTGGCCGCGAGCAGTACTTC.